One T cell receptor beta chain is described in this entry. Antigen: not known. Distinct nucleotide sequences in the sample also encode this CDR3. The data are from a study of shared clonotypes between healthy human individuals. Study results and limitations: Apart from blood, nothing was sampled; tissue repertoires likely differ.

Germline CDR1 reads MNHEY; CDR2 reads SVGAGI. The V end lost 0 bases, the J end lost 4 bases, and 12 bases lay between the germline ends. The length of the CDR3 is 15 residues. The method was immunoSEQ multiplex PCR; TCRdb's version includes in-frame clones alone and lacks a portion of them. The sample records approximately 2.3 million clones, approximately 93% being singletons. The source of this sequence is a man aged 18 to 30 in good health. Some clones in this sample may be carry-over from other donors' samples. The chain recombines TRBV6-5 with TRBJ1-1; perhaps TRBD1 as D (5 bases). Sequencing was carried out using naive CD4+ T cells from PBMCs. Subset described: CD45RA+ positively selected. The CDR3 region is CASSYSGQGRTEAFF. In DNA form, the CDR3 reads TGTGCCAGCAGTTACTCGGGGCAGGGCCGCACTGAAGCTTTCTTT.